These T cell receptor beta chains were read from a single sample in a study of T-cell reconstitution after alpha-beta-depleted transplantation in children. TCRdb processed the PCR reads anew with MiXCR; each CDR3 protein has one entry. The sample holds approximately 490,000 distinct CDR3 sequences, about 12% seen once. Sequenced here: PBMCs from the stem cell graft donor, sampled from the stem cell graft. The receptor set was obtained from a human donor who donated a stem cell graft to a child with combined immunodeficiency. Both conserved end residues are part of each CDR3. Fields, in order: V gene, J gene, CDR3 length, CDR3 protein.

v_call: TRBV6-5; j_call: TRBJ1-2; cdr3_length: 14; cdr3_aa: CASTKGRGSYGYTF
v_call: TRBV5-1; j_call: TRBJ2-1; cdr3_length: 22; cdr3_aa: CASSPPRGLAGTPPWDYNEQFF
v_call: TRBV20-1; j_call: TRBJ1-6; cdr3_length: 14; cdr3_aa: CSASLGTGASPLHF
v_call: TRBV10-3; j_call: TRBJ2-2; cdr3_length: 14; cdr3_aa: CAIRGTGLAGELFF
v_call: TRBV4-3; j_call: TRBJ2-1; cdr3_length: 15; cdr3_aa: CASSQGDREGNEQFF
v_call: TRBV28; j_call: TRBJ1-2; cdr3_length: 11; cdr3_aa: CASRRDYGYTF
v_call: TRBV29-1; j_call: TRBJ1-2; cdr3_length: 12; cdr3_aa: CSVGPGGGGYTF
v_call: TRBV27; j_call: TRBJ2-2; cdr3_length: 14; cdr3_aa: CASSFWGPTGELFF
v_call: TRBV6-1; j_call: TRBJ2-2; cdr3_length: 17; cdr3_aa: CASSPTSGSIKTGELFF
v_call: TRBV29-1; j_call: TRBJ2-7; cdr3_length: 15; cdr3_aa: CSVEGKRGLSYEQYF
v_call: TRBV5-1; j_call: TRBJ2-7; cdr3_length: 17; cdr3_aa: CASSSRPQSISPYEQYF
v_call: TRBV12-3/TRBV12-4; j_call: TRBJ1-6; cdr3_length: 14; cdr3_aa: CASSAQGERSPLHF
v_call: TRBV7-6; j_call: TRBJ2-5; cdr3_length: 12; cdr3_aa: CASSSEEETQYF
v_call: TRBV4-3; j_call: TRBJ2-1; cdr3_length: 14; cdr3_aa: CASSQEVYRNEQFF
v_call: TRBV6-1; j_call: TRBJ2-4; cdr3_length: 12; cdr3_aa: CASSERQSPVYF
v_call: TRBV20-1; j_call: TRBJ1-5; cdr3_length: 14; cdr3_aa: CSARAGQSNQPQHF
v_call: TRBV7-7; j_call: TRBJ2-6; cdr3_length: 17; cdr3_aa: CASSLGQGAEGANVLTF
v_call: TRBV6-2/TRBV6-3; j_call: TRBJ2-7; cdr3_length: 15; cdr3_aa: CASSHGLAGAGEQYF
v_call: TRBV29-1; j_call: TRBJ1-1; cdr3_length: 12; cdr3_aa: CSFGTGNTEAFF
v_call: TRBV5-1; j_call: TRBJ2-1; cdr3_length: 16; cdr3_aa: CASSLVGGTRSNEQFF
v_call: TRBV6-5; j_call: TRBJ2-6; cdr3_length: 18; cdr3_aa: CASSYSDGDLSGANVLTF
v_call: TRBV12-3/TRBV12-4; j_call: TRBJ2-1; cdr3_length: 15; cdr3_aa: CASSLAGVVWNEQFF